The 27 T cell receptor beta chains in this list originate from one sample, sequenced in a study of T cell responses to AZD1222 COVID-19 vaccine. The method was immunoSEQ multiplex PCR; TCRdb's version includes in-frame clones alone and lacks a portion of them. The data hold roughly 55,000 clones, with 70% to 90% observed a single time. The specimen was peripheral blood, collected on day 0 of AZD1222 vaccination. The receptors originated from an adult in good health.

The V and J genes are TRBV11-2 and TRBJ1-1; D is possibly TRBD1 (6 bases). V dropped 1 base and J dropped 1 base, with 7 bases sitting between them. Germline-derived CDR1 and CDR2 are SGHAT and FQNNGV. The CDR3 length is 14 residues. The CDR3 here is CASSLVTGNTEAFF. CDR3 nucleotides: TGTGCCAGCAGCTTAGTGACAGGGAACACTGAAGCTTTCTTT.

CDR3 sequence reads: CASRPPGRVNTEAFF. In nucleotides, the CDR3 is TGTGCCAGCAGACCTCCGGGGCGCGTGAACACTGAAGCTTTCTTT. The rearrangement uses TRBV6-5 and TRBJ1-1; maybe TRBD1 (5 bases). The CDR3 extends over 15 amino acids. Germline V gives CDR1 MNHEY, CDR2 SVGAGI. Trimming cost V 6 bases and J 0 bases, with 14 bases left between them.

The rearrangement uses TRBV24-1 and TRBJ2-3; TRBD2 aligns across 9 bases. Unmatched junction bases numbered 9, after V lost 1 base and J lost 2 bases. The CDR3 totals 18 residues. Per germline, CDR1 KGHDR and CDR2 SFDVKD. CDR3 sequence (DNA): TGTGCCACCAGTGATTTAGGGGCTAGCGGGGAGATCACAGATACGCAGTATTTT. Protein: CATSDLGASGEITDTQYF.

The chain links TRBV5-4 to TRBJ1-6; 8 bases are shared with TRBD1. Trimming cost V 4 bases and J 7 bases; bases outside gene matches: 7. CDR3 size: 15 residues. The germline V gene has CDR1 SGHNT and CDR2 YYREEE (reference sequence). This CDR3 is CASSPIGQGNSPLHF. The CDR3 bases are TGTGCCAGCAGCCCGATCGGACAGGGCAATTCACCCCTCCACTTT.

The rearrangement joins TRBV27 to TRBJ2-1; possibly TRBD1 for D (6 bases). The germline V gene has CDR1 MNHEY and CDR2 SMNVEV (reference sequence). V was cut by 3 bases and J by 3 bases, with 9 bases left in between. There are 14 residues in the CDR3. The CDR3 DNA is TGTGCCAGCAGTTTCCAGGACAGCTACAATGAGCAGTTCTTC. Translated, it gives CASSFQDSYNEQFF.

A single count supports this clone. This rearrangement joins TRBV7-2 to TRBJ2-1; the match to TRBD2 covers 16 bases. V lost 6 bases and J lost 7; bases outside the gene matches: 15. Germline values: CDR1 SGHTA, CDR2 FQGNSA. The CDR3 is made up of 19 amino acids. The CDR3: CASRHTTGTSGGGSNEQFF. In nucleotides, the CDR3 is TGTGCCAGCAGGCATACGACCGGGACTAGCGGGGGGGGCTCAAATGAGCAGTTCTTC. Looking up the rest from reference TRBV7-2 and TRBJ2-1 gives the full variable domain: GAGVSQSPSNKVTEKGKDVELRCDPISGHTALYWYRQSLGQGLEFLIYFQGNSAPDKSGLPSDRFSAERTGGSVSTLTIQRTQQEDSAVYLCASRHTTGTSGGGSNEQFFGPGTRLTVL.

This clone has a single count. V is TRBV28 and J is TRBJ2-7; the D gene is possibly TRBD2 (6 bases). Per the germline V gene, CDR1 is MDHEN and CDR2 is SYDVKM. This CDR3 has 15 amino acids. The V and J ends lost 1 base and 7 bases respectively, with 17 bases between them. The CDR3 coding sequence is TGTGCCAGCAGTTTATACCGGCAGGAGGGGAGAGAGCAGTACTTC. As protein: CASSLYRQEGREQYF.

The chain recombines TRBV5-5 with TRBJ2-1; D is perhaps TRBD2 (5 bases). The length of the CDR3 is 18 residues. V lost 2 bases to trimming and J lost 0 bases, with 18 bases between them. Germline values: CDR1 SGHKS, CDR2 YYEKEE (reference sequence). CDR3 sequence: CASSLGSRFSYSYNEQFF. Here the CDR3 DNA reads TGTGCCAGCAGCTTAGGGAGTAGGTTCTCGTACTCCTACAATGAGCAGTTCTTC.

The V call is TRBV6-5, the J call TRBJ2-1, with TRBD1 matching 9 bases. Germline CDR1 is MNHEY and CDR2 is SVGAGI. V dropped 5 bases and J dropped 8; count of bases not matched to a gene: 10. The CDR3 totals 15 residues. This chain's CDR3 is CASSQDRGFLDEQFF. The DNA of the CDR3 is TGTGCCAGCAGTCAGGACAGGGGCTTTCTGGATGAGCAGTTCTTC.

The J gene is TRBJ2-2, the V gene TRBV27; possibly TRBD1 for D (5 bases). The germline gives CDR1 MNHEY, CDR2 SMNVEV (reference sequence). The ends were cut back, 7 bases at V and 8 bases at J, with 23 bases in the middle. The CDR3 spans 16 residues. CDR3 nucleotide sequence: TGTGCCAGCACTTACCTTTTTACAGGAGAGACTGGGGAGCTGTTTTTT. Translated, it gives CASTYLFTGETGELFF.

The rearrangement links TRBV21-1 to TRBJ2-7; TRBD2 was called by the table and not checked on the DNA. TRBV21-1 is designated a pseudogene. The CDR3 extends over 17 amino acids. CDR3 DNA: TGTGCCAGCAGCTTACGACTAGCGGGGGGCCTCTCCTACGAGCAGTACTTC. This encodes CASSLRLAGGLSYEQYF.

The rearrangement joins TRBV28 to TRBJ2-3; no clear D. Germline values: CDR1 MDHEN, CDR2 SYDVKM. V lost 3 bases and J 1 base, leaving 14 bases between the germline ends. There are 16 residues in the CDR3. The CDR3: CASSLPWSPGTDTQYF. As DNA, the CDR3 is TGTGCCAGCAGTTTGCCGTGGTCCCCCGGCACAGATACGCAGTATTTT.

The sample holds one count of this clone. The CDR3 sequence is CASSEAVGGTEAFF. As DNA, the CDR3 is TGTGCCAGCAGTGAAGCGGTAGGGGGCACTGAAGCTTTCTTT. The chain combines TRBV2 with TRBJ1-1; the D gene is possibly TRBD1 (6 bases). Per the germline V gene, CDR1 is SNHLY and CDR2 is FYNNEI. With 0 bases removed from V and 4 bases from J, the gap between germline ends came to 9 bases. The CDR3 consists of 14 residues.

This chain links TRBV5-5 with TRBJ2-7, with D unclear. Deletions cut 1 base from V and 7 bases from J, with 12 bases between. CDR3 length: 13 residues. Per the germline V gene, CDR1 is SGHKS and CDR2 is YYEKEE (reference sequence). For the CDR3, the DNA is TGTGCCAGCAGCTTGCCCTTGGGCGAGGAGCAGTACTTC. Translating it yields CASSLPLGEEQYF.

V usage is TRBV4-2 and J usage is TRBJ1-6; D unresolved. With 0 bases removed from V and 12 bases from J, the gap between germline ends came to 18 bases. CDR1 and CDR2 (germline): LGHNA, YNFKEQ. This CDR3 is 16 amino acids long. The CDR3 spells CASSQDLRTVERPLHF. In nucleotides, the CDR3 is TGTGCCAGCAGCCAAGATCTTCGGACCGTAGAGCGACCCCTCCACTTT.

This chain joins TRBV3-1 (or the pseudogene TRBV3-2) and TRBJ2-3; D not resolved. V lost 0 bases to trimming and J lost 2 bases, with 9 bases between them. The germline V gene has CDR1 LGHDT and CDR2 YNNKEL (reference sequence). The CDR3 extends over 15 amino acids. The CDR3 bases are TGTGCCAGCAGCCAAGACCCGCAGCACACAGATACGCAGTATTTT. Translated: CASSQDPQHTDTQYF.

This chain joins TRBV2 and TRBJ1-1; TRBD1 matches at 7 bases. CDR3 length equals 13 residues. Trimming cost V 6 bases and J 7 bases; bases outside gene matches: 8. CDR1 is SNHLY, CDR2 FYNNEI, per germline. For the CDR3, the DNA is TGTGCCAGCAGGAGACAGGGAGAGGATGAAGCTTTCTTT. This translates into CASRRQGEDEAFF.

The chain recombines TRBV3-1 (or the pseudogene TRBV3-2) with TRBJ1-6, with D tentatively TRBD1 (6 bases). The CDR3 has 14 amino acids. V dropped 4 bases and J dropped 9 bases, with 13 bases sitting between them. Germline V gene data show CDR1 as LGHDT and CDR2 as YNNKEL (reference sequence). Here the CDR3 reads CASSLEGERSPLHF. The CDR3, as DNA: TGTGCCAGCAGCCTCGAGGGGGAGCGTTCACCCCTCCACTTT.

The rearrangement uses TRBV7-3 and TRBJ2-1; 14 nucleotides agree with TRBD2. J lost 8 bases, V lost 1 base, and 7 bases had no gene match. Germline V CDR1 and CDR2: SGHTA, FQGTGA. This CDR3 has 17 residues. The CDR3 coding sequence is TGTGCCAGCAGCTTAAATTCCGGACTAGCGGGGGGACATGAGCAGTTCTTC. Its translation is CASSLNSGLAGGHEQFF.

The V gene is TRBV5-6, the J gene TRBJ1-2; unclear D gene. CDR1 is SGHDT and CDR2 is YYEEEE in the germline V gene. The V and J ends lost 3 bases and 7 bases respectively, with 7 bases between them. This CDR3 is built from 11 residues. CDR3 amino acids: CASSSVLGYTF. The DNA of the CDR3 is TGTGCCAGCAGCTCCGTACTTGGCTACACCTTC.

The V call is TRBV18, the J call TRBJ2-7, with 7 bases aligning to TRBD2. The germline V gene encodes CDR1 KGHSH and CDR2 LQKENI. The CDR3 has 15 residues. With V trimmed by 3 bases and J by 3 bases, 8 bases remained unmatched. CDR3 sequence (DNA): TGTGCCAGCTCACCGAGAAGTCTAGCGGACTACGAGCAGTACTTC. It codes for CASSPRSLADYEQYF. Using reference TRBV18 and TRBJ2-7 for the parts outside the CDR3, the full variable domain is NAGVMQNPRHLVRRRGQEARLRCSPMKGHSHVYWYRQLPEEGLKFMVYLQKENIIDESGMPKERFSAEFPKEGPSILRIQQVVRGDSAAYFCASSPRSLADYEQYFGPGTRLTVT.

The chain links TRBV13 to TRBJ2-2, with D tentatively TRBD1 (6 bases). The CDR3 totals 20 residues. CDR1 is PRHDT, CDR2 FYEKMQ, per germline (reference sequence). Trimming pared 5 bases from V and 5 bases from J, leaving 30 bases between. CDR3 residues: CASSQGPLVRLAARTGELFF. The CDR3 nucleotides read TGTGCCAGCAGCCAGGGGCCCCTGGTTAGGCTAGCCGCGAGGACCGGGGAGCTGTTTTTT.

V usage is TRBV3-1 (or the pseudogene TRBV3-2) and J usage is TRBJ2-3; D might be TRBD1 or TRBD2, each matching 5 bases. The CDR3 spans 17 residues. Germline V lookup: CDR1 LGHDT, CDR2 YNNKEL (reference sequence). V lost 1 base, J lost 7 bases, and 21 bases lay in between. The CDR3 DNA reads as TGTGCCAGCAGCCAAGGCTCTTTCCCGGGACCACTAAATACGCAGTATTTT. Its translation is CASSQGSFPGPLNTQYF.

V gene TRBV7-9 combines with J gene TRBJ2-7; no firm D call. The V end was cut by 8 bases, the J end by 5 bases, with 19 bases between. The germline V gene encodes CDR1 SEHNR and CDR2 FQNEAQ (reference sequence). This CDR3 region has 14 residues. The CDR3 DNA sequence: TGTGCCAGCGGCTCCGGGCCCCGAGAAAACGAGCAGTACTTC. This codes for CASGSGPRENEQYF.

The chain couples TRBV6-1 to TRBJ1-1, with D possibly being TRBD1 (6 bases). Per the germline V gene, CDR1 is MNHNS and CDR2 is SASEGT. The CDR3 spans 14 residues. V was clipped by 2 bases and J by 6 bases, with 13 bases between them. This CDR3 reads CASSETQGGSEAFF. The CDR3 nucleotides are TGTGCCAGCAGTGAAACACAGGGAGGGTCTGAAGCTTTCTTT.

J is TRBJ2-7 and V is TRBV27, with D possibly TRBD1 on 5 matching bases. V shed 4 bases and J shed 7 bases, with 14 bases lying between them. The germline gives CDR1 MNHEY, CDR2 SMNVEV (reference sequence). The CDR3 covers 13 residues. The CDR3: CASSSLGAREQYF. CDR3 sequence (DNA): TGTGCCAGCAGTTCCCTAGGGGCGAGGGAGCAGTACTTC.

The chain has TRBV15 and TRBJ2-3, with D perhaps matching TRBD2 (6 bases). Trimming removed 8 bases at V and 4 bases at J, with 22 bases between. CDR3 size: 16 residues. Looked up from germline, CDR1 is LNHNV and CDR2 is YYDKDF (reference sequence). The CDR3 DNA follows: TGTGCCACCGCCCTTGCGGGCTACCCTAGCGCAGATACGCAGTATTTT. Its protein product is CATALAGYPSADTQYF.